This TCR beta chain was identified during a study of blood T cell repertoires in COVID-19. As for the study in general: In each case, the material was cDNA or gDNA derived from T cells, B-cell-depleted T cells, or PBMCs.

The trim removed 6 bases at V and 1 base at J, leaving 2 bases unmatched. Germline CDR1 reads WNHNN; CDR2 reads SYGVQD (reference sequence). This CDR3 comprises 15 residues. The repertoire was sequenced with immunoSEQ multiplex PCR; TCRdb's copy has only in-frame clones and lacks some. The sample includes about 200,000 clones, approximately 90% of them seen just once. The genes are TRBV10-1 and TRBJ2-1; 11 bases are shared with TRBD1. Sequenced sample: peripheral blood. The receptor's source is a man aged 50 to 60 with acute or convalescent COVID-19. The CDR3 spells CASRGDRGSYNEQFF. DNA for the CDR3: TGCGCCAGCAGGGGGGACAGGGGGTCCTACAATGAGCAGTTCTTC.